The 2 T cell receptor beta chains in this list originate from one sample, sequenced in a study of metastatic and nonmetastatic thyroid tumors. TCRdb re-called the PCR reads through MiXCR. The sample has fewer than 5,000 clones, about 33% seen once. No patient received treatment before thyroid surgery. Material for sequencing was adjacent normal tissue. These receptors came from a male donor with papillary thyroid cancer or a benign thyroid nodule (not recorded which). Some clones in this sample may be carry-over from other donors' samples.

This clone has just a few counts. The rearrangement uses TRBV18 and TRBJ2-7; D is undetermined. Trimming removed 3 bases at V and 5 bases at J, with 14 bases between. In germline, CDR1 is KGHSH, CDR2 LQKENI. CDR3 size: 14 residues. CDR3 loop: CASSPSTRINEQYF. The CDR3 DNA sequence: TGTGCCAGCTCACCGTCTACGCGCATTAACGAGCAGTACTTC.

The chain is built from TRBV7-3 and TRBJ2-1; 7 nucleotides align to TRBD1. Germline CDR1 reads SGHTA; CDR2 reads FQGTGA. V gave up 1 base and J gave up 5 bases; unmatched junction bases: 5. The CDR3 has 15 residues. The CDR3 here is CASSLRQGTHNEQFF. CDR3 DNA sequence: TGTGCCAGCAGCTTAAGACAGGGAACCCACAATGAGCAGTTCTTC.